This T cell receptor (beta chain) originates from a study of graft-versus-host responses after intestinal transplantation. Study-wide context: Recipients were all induced with anti-thymocyte globulin, then given tacrolimus and steroids for about three years.

Clones were read by immunoSEQ multiplex PCR, and TCRdb kept only the in-frame ones, dropping some. The repertoire holds some 77,000 clones, with about 92% as singletons. CDR3 length: 15 amino acids. Germline CDR1 and CDR2: MNHNS and SASEGT. V lost 4 bases, J lost 4 bases, and 13 bases lay in between. Study-wide points: Patients who carried graft-donor T cell macrochimerism also had high graft-versus-host to host-versus-graft clonal ratios in their allografts. Early post-transplant HvG declines tracked with peak circulating GvH clone levels. GvH clones detected in recipient marrow included some appearing first in ileum or blood.

About this clone: The antigen is undetermined. Other DNA sequences from this sample encode an identical CDR3 as well.

V gene TRBV6-1 combines with J gene TRBJ1-4, with D maybe TRBD1 (5 bases). This TCR came from a human patient who received an intestinal transplant, so some T cells may come from the graft donor. The sample here was PBMCs, taken 98 days after intestinal transplantation. In nucleotides, the CDR3 is TGTGCCAGCAGTGCTCGGGGGGTGGGTAATGAAAAACTGTTTTTT. Its translation: CASSARGVGNEKLFF.